This T cell receptor (beta chain) was captured by sequencing in a study of T cells after yellow fever vaccination. One entry per CDR3 protein, called by TCRdb with MiXCR from the 5' RACE reads. The sample shows under 150,000 distinct CDR3 sequences, less than 9.5% of them seen only once. This CDR3 contains 15 residues. Germline V gene lookup returns CDR1 SNHLY and CDR2 FYNNEI. The V end was cut by 4 bases, the J end by 0 bases, with 12 bases between. This specimen consisted of CD4+ T cells sorted from PBMCs, obtained 5 days after the yellow fever booster vaccination. This chain connects TRBV2 to TRBJ1-1; D not certain. This sequence originates from a man aged 30-40 years who received the YFV17D yellow fever vaccine. As DNA, the CDR3 is TGTGCCAGCAGTGGGGATGCAGCGGTGAACACTGAAGCTTTCTTT. Translation: CASSGDAAVNTEAFF.